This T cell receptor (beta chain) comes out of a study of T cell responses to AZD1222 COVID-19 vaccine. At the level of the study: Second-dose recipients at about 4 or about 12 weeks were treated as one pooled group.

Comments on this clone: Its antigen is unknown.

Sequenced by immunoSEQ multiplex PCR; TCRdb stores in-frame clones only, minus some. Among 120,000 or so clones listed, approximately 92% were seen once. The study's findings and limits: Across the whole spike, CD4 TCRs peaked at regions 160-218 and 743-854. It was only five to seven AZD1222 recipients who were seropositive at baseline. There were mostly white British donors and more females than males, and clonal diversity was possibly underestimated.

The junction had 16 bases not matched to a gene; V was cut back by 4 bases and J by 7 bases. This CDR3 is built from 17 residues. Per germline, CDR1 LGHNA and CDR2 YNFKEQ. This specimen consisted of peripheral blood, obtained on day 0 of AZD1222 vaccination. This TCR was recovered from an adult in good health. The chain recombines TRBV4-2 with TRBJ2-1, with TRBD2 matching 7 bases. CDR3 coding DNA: TGTGCCAGCAGCCGACTGTTGGGAGGGGAGTCAGGTAATGAGCAGTTCTTC. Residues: CASSRLLGGESGNEQFF.